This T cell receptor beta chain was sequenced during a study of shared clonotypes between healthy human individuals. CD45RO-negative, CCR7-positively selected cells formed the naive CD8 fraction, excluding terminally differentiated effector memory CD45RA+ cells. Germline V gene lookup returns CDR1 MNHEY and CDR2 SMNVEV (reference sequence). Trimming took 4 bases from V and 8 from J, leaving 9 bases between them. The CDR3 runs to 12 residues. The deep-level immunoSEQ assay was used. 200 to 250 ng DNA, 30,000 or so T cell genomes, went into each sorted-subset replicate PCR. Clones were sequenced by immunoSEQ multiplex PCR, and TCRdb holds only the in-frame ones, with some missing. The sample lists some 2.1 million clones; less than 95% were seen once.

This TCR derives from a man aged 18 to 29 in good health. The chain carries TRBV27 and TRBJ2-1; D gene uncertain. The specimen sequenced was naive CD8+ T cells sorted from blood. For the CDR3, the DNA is TGTGCCAGCAGTTCCAGCTTACATGAGCAGTTCTTC. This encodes CASSSSLHEQFF.